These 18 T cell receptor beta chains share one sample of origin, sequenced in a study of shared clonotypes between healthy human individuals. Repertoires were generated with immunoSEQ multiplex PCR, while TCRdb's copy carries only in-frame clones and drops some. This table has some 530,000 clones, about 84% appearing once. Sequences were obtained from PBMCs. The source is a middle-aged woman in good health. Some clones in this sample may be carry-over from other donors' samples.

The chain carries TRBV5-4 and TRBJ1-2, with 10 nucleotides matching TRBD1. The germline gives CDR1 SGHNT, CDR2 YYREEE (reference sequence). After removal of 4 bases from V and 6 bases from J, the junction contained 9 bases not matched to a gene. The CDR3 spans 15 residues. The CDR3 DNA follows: TGTGCCAGCAGCGATCCGGGACAGGGGTTCGATGGCTACACCTTC. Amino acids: CASSDPGQGFDGYTF.

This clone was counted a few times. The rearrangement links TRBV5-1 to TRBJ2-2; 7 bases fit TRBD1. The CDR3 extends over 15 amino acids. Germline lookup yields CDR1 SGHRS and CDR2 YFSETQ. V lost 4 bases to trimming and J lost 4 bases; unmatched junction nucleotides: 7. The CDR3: CASSRRDRVTGELFF. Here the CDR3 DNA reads TGCGCCAGCAGCCGCCGGGACAGAGTCACCGGGGAGCTGTTTTTT.

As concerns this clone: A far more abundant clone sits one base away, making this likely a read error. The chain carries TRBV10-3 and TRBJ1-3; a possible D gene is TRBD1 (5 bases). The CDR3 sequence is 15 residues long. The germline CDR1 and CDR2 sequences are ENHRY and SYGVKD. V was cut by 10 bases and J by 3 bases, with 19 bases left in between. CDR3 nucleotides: TGTGCCACGCGAGGCAACCCAGGGAGTGGAAACACCATATATTTT. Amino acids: CATRGNPGSGNTIYF.

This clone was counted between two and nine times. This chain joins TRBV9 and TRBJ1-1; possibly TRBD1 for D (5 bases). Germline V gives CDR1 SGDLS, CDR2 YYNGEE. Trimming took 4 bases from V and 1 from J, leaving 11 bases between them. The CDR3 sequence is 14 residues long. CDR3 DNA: TGTGCCAGCAGCCGATCAGGACAGAACACTGAAGCTTTCTTT. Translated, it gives CASSRSGQNTEAFF.

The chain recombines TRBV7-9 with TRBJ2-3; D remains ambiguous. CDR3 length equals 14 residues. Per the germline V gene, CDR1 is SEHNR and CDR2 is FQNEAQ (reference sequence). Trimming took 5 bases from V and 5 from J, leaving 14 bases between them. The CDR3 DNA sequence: TGTGCCAGCAGCCTTTCGACTGGGCTAGATACGCAGTATTTT. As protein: CASSLSTGLDTQYF.

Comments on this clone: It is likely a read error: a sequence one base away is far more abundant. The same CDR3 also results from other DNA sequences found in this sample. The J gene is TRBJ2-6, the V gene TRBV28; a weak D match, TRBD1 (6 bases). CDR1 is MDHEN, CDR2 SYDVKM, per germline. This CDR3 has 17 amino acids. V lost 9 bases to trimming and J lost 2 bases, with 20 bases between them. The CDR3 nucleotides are TGTGCCAGTAGGGACAACACGACACCCCCTGGGGCCAACGTCCTGACTTTC. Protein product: CASRDNTTPPGANVLTF.

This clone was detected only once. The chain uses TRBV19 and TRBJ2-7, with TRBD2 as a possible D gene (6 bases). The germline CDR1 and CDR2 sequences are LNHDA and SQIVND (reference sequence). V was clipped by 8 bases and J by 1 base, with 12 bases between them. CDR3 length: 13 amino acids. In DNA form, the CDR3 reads TGTGCCAGTCGCCTTAGCGGATCCTACGAGCAGTACTTC. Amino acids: CASRLSGSYEQYF.

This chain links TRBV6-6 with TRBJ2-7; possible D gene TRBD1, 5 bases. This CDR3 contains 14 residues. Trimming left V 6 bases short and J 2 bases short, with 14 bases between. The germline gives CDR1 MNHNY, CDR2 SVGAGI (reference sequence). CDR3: CASREGVRPYEQYF. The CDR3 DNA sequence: TGTGCCAGCAGAGAAGGGGTTCGACCCTACGAGCAGTACTTC.

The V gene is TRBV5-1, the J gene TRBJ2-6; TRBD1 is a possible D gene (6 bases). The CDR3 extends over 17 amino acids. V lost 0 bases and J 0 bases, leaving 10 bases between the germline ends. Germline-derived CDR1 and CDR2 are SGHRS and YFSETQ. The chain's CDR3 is CASSLGPGASGANVLTF. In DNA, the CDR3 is TGCGCCAGCAGCTTGGGCCCAGGGGCCTCTGGGGCCAACGTCCTGACTTTC.

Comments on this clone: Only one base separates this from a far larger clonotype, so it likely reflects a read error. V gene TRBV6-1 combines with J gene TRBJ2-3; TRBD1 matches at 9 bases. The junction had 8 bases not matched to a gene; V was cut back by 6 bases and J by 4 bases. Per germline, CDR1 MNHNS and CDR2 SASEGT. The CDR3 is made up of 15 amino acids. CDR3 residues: CASRPLGQGPDTQYF. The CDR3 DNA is TGTGCCAGCAGGCCGCTGGGACAGGGCCCAGATACGCAGTATTTT.

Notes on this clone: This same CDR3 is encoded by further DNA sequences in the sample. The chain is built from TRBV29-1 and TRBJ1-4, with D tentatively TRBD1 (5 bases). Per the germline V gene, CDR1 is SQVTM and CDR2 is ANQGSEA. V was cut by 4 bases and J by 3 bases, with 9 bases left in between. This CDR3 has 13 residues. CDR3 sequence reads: CSVGGSPNEKLFF. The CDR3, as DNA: TGCAGCGTTGGGGGCTCCCCTAATGAAAAACTGTTTTTT.

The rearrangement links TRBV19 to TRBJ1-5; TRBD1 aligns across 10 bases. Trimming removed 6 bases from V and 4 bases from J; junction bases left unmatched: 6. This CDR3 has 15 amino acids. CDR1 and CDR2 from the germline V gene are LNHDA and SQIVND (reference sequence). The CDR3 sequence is CASRFRDRGNQPQHF. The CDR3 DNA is TGTGCCAGTAGATTCCGGGACAGGGGTAATCAGCCCCAGCATTTT.

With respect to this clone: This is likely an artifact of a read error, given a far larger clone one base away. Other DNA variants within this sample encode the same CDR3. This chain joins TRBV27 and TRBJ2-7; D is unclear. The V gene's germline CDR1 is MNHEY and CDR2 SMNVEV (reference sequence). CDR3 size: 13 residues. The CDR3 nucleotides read TGTGCTAGCAGTTCCATGGATTCCTACGAGCAGTACTTC. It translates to CASSSMDSYEQYF.

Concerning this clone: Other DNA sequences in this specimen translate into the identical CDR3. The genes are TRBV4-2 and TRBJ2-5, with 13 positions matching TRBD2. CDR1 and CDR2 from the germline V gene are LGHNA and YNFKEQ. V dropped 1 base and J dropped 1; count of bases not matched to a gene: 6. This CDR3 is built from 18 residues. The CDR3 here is CASSQGTSGRGAQETQYF. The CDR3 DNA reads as TGTGCCAGCAGCCAAGGGACTAGCGGGAGAGGGGCCCAAGAGACCCAGTACTTC.

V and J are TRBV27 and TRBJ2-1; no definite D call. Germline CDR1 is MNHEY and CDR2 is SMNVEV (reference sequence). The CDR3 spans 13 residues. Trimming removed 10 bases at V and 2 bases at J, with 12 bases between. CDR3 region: CATRALTYNEQFF. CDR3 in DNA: TGTGCCACCCGGGCCCTTACCTACAATGAGCAGTTCTTC.

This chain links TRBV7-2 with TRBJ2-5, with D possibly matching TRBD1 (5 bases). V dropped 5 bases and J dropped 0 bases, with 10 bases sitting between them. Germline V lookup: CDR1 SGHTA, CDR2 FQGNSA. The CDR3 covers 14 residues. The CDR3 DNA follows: TGTGCCAGCAGCCAGGACACCAACCAAGAGACCCAGTACTTC. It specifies CASSQDTNQETQYF. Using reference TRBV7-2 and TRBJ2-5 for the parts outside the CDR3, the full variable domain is GAGVSQSPSNKVTEKGKDVELRCDPISGHTALYWYRQSLGQGLEFLIYFQGNSAPDKSGLPSDRFSAERTGGSVSTLTIQRTQQEDSAVYLCASSQDTNQETQYFGPGTRLLVL.

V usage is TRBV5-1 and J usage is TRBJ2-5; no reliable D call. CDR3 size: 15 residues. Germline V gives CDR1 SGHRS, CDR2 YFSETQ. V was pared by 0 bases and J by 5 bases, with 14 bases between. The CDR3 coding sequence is TGCGCCAGCAGCTTGGCCGGCAGTGGGTGGGAGACCCAGTACTTC. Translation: CASSLAGSGWETQYF.

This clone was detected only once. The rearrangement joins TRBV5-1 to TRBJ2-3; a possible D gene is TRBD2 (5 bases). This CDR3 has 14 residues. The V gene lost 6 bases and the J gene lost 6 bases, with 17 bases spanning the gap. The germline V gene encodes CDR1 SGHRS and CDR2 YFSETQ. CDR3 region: CASMAGITGDTQYF. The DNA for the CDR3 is TGCGCCAGCATGGCGGGCATCACCGGGGATACGCAGTATTTT.